This T cell receptor beta chain came from a study of CXCR3-negative and CXCR3-positive naive CD8 T cells. Overall study results and limits: CXCR3-positive naive cells had TRB CDR3s that were more hydrophobic than CXCR3-negative naive cells had. Expression of CXCR3 was partially reduced after cryopreservation, and fresh PBMCs were used in most assays.

CDR3 size: 16 residues. Germline V gene data show CDR1 as SGHDT and CDR2 as YYEEEE. Regarding this clonotype: Its antigen is still unknown.

Each TRB cDNA library was prepared by 5' RACE (with UMI labels). TCRdb reanalyzed the 5' RACE reads and collapses them to one entry per CDR3 protein, without DNA. This sample's clone table lists roughly 59,000 distinct CDR3 sequences. The clonotype originates from a human donor in good health. Some clones in this sample may be carry-over from other donors' samples. The V and J genes are TRBV5-6 and TRBJ2-2. The sample comprised naive CXCR3+ CD8+ T cells from blood. Subset given: CD45RO-CCR7+CD27+CD95- naive CD8+ T cells expressing CXCR3 (TNR3+). The CDR3 loop is CASSSRVFDLAGELFF.